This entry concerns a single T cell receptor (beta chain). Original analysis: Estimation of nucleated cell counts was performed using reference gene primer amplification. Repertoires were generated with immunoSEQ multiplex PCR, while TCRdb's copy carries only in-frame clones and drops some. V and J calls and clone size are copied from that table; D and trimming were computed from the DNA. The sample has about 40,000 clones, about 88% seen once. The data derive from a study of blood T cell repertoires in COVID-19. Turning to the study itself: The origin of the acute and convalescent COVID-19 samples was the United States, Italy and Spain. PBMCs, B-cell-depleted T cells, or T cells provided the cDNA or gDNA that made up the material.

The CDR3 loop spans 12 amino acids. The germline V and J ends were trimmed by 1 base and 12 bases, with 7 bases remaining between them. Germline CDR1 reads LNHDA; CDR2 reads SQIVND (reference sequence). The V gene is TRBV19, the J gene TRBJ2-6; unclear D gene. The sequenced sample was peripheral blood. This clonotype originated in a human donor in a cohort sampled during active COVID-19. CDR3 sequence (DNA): TGTGCCAGTAGTATAGTAGGAGTCGTCCTGACTTTC. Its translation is CASSIVGVVLTF.